This paragraph reports one TCR beta chain. What it binds is unknown. The data were obtained in a study of Ad26.COV2.S vaccination and SARS-CoV-2 variants. This CDR3 has 16 residues. The V and J ends lost 7 bases and 5 bases, in that order; junction bases with no gene match: 15. Germline CDR1 SQVTM, CDR2 ANQGSEA. Stated treatment: around 19 received Ad26.COV2.S at low or high dose, single or two shots; 5 received placebo; per-sample allocation not given. All samples were drawn on day 63, counting from the first vaccine or placebo injection. Sequencing was performed with immunoSEQ multiplex PCR; in TCRdb, only in-frame clones are kept and a portion is missing. The table has fewer than 500,000 clones, about 92% seen once. Overall study findings and caveats: Once vaccination had occurred, spike-specific CD8+ and CD4+ T cell responses reportedly showed substantial breadth. People who got the vaccine or the placebo had similar non-spike TCR breadth.

The rearrangement links TRBV29-1 to TRBJ2-2; TRBD1 aligns across 8 bases. The source is a person between 18 and 59 years old who received the Ad26.COV2.S COVID-19 vaccine or a placebo. The sequencing here drew on peripheral blood, taken in a trial of Ad26.COV2.S vaccine versus placebo. CDR3 nucleotides: TGCAGCGCCAGAATGCCCGGGACAGGCGGGACCGGGGAGCTGTTTTTT. Amino acids: CSARMPGTGGTGELFF.